This is a list of T cell receptor beta chains from one sample in a study of blood T cell repertoires in COVID-19. Libraries were prepared by immunoSEQ multiplex PCR; TCRdb keeps only in-frame clonotypes and omits some of them. The table has 250,000 to 350,000 clones, around 89% seen once; the top ten hold around 6%. The specimen sequenced was peripheral blood. The receptors stem from a young man who had recovered from COVID-19. Both conserved end residues are part of each CDR3. D genes are given only for firm matches. Clone size is given for some rows only: seen once, a few or many times, or a class if the clone is expanded.

j_call | clone_size | d_call | v_call | cdr3_aa | cdr3_nt
TRBJ2-2 | . | . | TRBV7-2 | CASTPLDSKAGELFF | TGTGCCAGCACCCCTCTTGACTCGAAGGCCGGGGAGCTGTTTTTT
TRBJ2-3 | . | TRBD2 | TRBV11-2 | CASSYHGRAVDTQYF | TGTGCCAGCAGCTACCACGGGAGGGCCGTAGATACGCAGTATTTT
TRBJ2-7 | . | . | TRBV6-5 | CASSYNFYEQYF | TGTGCCAGCAGTTACAACTTCTACGAGCAGTACTTC
TRBJ2-2 | . | . | TRBV10-3 | CAISGPSNTGELFF | TGTGCCATCAGTGGGCCTTCGAACACCGGGGAGCTGTTTTTT
TRBJ2-2 | . | TRBD2 | TRBV7-9 | CASRQAGGLNTGELFF | TGTGCCAGCAGGCAAGCGGGGGGTTTGAACACCGGGGAGCTGTTTTTT
TRBJ1-3 | few | . | TRBV10-3 | CAISDPGARSGNTIYF | TGTGCCATCAGTGACCCTGGGGCCCGCTCTGGAAACACCATATATTTT
TRBJ2-3 | . | . | TRBV5-1 | CASSPSSGAVDTQYF | TGCGCCAGCAGTCCAAGTTCAGGGGCGGTAGATACGCAGTATTTT
TRBJ2-1 | . | TRBD2 | TRBV6-6 | CASTPGGSRYNEQFF | TGTGCCAGCACTCCGGGGGGGAGTAGGTACAATGAGCAGTTCTTC
TRBJ2-7 | . | TRBD1 | TRBV6-5 | CASLRGTGGTYEQYF | TGTGCCAGCTTGAGGGGAACAGGGGGGACCTACGAGCAGTACTTC
TRBJ2-1 | . | . | TRBV11-2 | CASSLVVWEQFF | TGTGCCAGCAGCTTAGTAGTCTGGGAGCAGTTCTTC
TRBJ2-3 | . | . | TRBV9 | CASSGGVNFGNTQYF | TGTGCCAGCAGCGGCGGAGTCAACTTCGGGAATACGCAGTATTTT
TRBJ1-2 | . | . | TRBV19 | CASIDLGGGSYGYTF | TGTGCCAGTATCGACTTGGGGGGAGGCAGCTATGGCTACACCTTC
TRBJ1-6 | . | . | TRBV14 | CASSQSREWSPLHF | TGTGCCAGCAGCCAATCCAGGGAATGGTCACCCCTCCACTTT
TRBJ2-7 | . | . | TRBV11-2 | CASSLTAFSYEQYF | TGTGCCAGCAGCTTGACAGCCTTCTCCTACGAGCAGTACTTC
TRBJ1-3 | . | . | TRBV18 | CASSPSTPGTGNTIYF | TGTGCCAGCTCACCATCTACTCCAGGGACTGGAAACACCATATATTTT
TRBJ1-1 | . | . | TRBV18 | CASSYVELNTEAFF | TGTGCCAGCTCCTACGTAGAGTTGAACACTGAAGCTTTCTTT
TRBJ2-1 | once | TRBD2 | TRBV19 | CASRGLAGGGNEQFF | TGTGCCAGTAGGGGACTAGCGGGAGGGGGCAATGAGCAGTTCTTC
TRBJ2-7 | . | TRBD2 | TRBV18 | CASSLTSGRAGKDEQYF | TGTGCCAGCTCACTAACTAGCGGGAGGGCCGGGAAGGACGAGCAGTACTTC
TRBJ2-2 | few | . | TRBV9 | CASSVVGQLNTGELFF | TGTGCCAGCAGCGTAGTTGGACAGCTGAACACCGGGGAGCTGTTTTTT
TRBJ1-1 | . | . | TRBV5-1 | CASSPRPNTEAFF | TGCGCCAGCAGCCCTAGACCCAACACTGAAGCTTTCTTT
TRBJ2-5 | . | . | TRBV5-1 | CASSLVQETQYF | TGCGCCAGCAGCTTGGTACAAGAGACCCAGTACTTC
TRBJ1-1 | . | . | TRBV27 | CASSITGLGNTEAFF | TGTGCCAGCAGTATCACAGGGTTGGGGAACACTGAAGCTTTCTTT
TRBJ2-3 | many | . | TRBV4-2 | CASSQGRDTDTQYF | TGTGCCAGCAGCCAAGGGAGGGACACAGATACGCAGTATTTT
TRBJ1-3 | few | . | TRBV15 | CATSVGGGNTIYF | TGTGCCACCAGCGTAGGAGGTGGAAACACCATATATTTT
TRBJ2-1 | . | TRBD2 | TRBV28 | CASSTGLAGLYNEQFF | TGTGCCAGCAGCACGGGACTAGCGGGCCTCTACAATGAGCAGTTCTTC
TRBJ2-3 | once | . | TRBV2 | CASSEYRLASDTQYF | TGTGCCAGCAGTGAATACCGGCTAGCGTCAGATACGCAGTATTTT
TRBJ1-1 | once | . | TRBV27 | CASSPYYATEAFF | TGTGCCAGCAGTCCCTACTACGCAACTGAAGCTTTCTTT
TRBJ2-1 | . | TRBD1 | TRBV7-8 | CASSPSTGGAKNEQFF | TGTGCCAGCAGCCCTTCAACAGGGGGCGCGAAAAATGAGCAGTTCTTC
TRBJ2-2 | . | TRBD2 | TRBV6-5 | CASSTGLAGSGELFF | TGTGCCAGCAGTACCGGACTAGCGGGTAGCGGGGAGCTGTTTTTT
TRBJ1-1 | . | . | TRBV3-1/TRBV3-2 | CASSQEAGHTEAFF | TGTGCCAGCAGCCAAGAGGCAGGGCACACTGAAGCTTTCTTT
TRBJ1-2 | . | TRBD1 | TRBV3-1/TRBV3-2 | CASSQGNPGQGAHGYTF | TGTGCCAGCAGCCAAGGGAATCCGGGACAGGGGGCCCATGGCTACACCTTC
TRBJ2-5 | . | . | TRBV2 | CASSEHFQETQYF | TGTGCCAGCAGTGAGCACTTTCAAGAGACCCAGTACTTC
TRBJ2-3 | . | TRBD2 | TRBV7-2 | CASSLRGDGTDTQYF | TGTGCCAGCAGCTTACGGGGGGATGGCACAGATACGCAGTATTTT
TRBJ1-1 | . | . | TRBV28 | CASSLALQGNTEAFF | TGTGCCAGCAGTTTAGCCTTACAGGGGAACACTGAAGCTTTCTTT
TRBJ2-1 | . | TRBD1 | TRBV12-3/TRBV12-4 | CASRAQGEQFF | TGTGCCAGCAGGGCACAGGGGGAGCAGTTCTTC
TRBJ1-1 | . | . | TRBV5-1 | CASSFASGTEAFF | TGCGCCAGCAGCTTCGCGTCGGGAACTGAAGCTTTCTTT
TRBJ2-7 | . | . | TRBV7-9 | CASSPNEQYF | TGTGCCAGCAGTCCCAACGAGCAGTACTTC
TRBJ2-5 | few | TRBD1 | TRBV19 | CASSIRGPLTEQETQYF | TGTGCCAGTAGTATTAGGGGGCCCCTGACAGAGCAAGAGACCCAGTACTTC
TRBJ1-2 | . | . | TRBV3-1/TRBV3-2 | CASSQVPGASYGYTF | TGTGCCAGCAGCCAAGTCCCAGGGGCCTCCTATGGCTACACCTTC
TRBJ2-3 | few | TRBD2 | TRBV7-2 | CASSLSGLAGSTDTQYF | TGTGCCAGCAGCTTATCCGGTCTAGCGGGGAGCACAGATACGCAGTATTTT
TRBJ1-1 | . | . | TRBV6-5 | CASSYGSQGLAEAFF | TGTGCCAGCAGTTATGGGTCGCAGGGTTTGGCTGAAGCTTTCTTT
TRBJ2-7 | many | . | TRBV3-1/TRBV3-2 | CASSQDSRGRSPVLYEQYF | TGTGCCAGCAGCCAAGATTCGCGAGGCCGGAGTCCCGTTCTCTACGAGCAGTACTTC
TRBJ1-1 | . | . | TRBV15 | CATSREFWETGIRNTEAFF | TGTGCCACCAGCAGAGAATTTTGGGAAACAGGGATACGAAACACTGAAGCTTTCTTT
TRBJ1-5 | . | . | TRBV9 | CASSVMGHSNQPQHF | TGTGCCAGCAGCGTAATGGGCCATAGCAATCAGCCCCAGCATTTT
TRBJ2-1 | . | TRBD1 | TRBV19 | CASSLRDRGGNEQFF | TGTGCCAGTAGTCTAAGGGACAGGGGCGGGAATGAGCAGTTCTTC
TRBJ2-3 | . | . | TRBV5-4 | CASSLAGGVMTDTQYF | TGTGCCAGCAGCTTGGCCGGAGGGGTTATGACAGATACGCAGTATTTT
TRBJ2-7 | . | . | TRBV11-2 | CASSQLQGSYEQYF | TGTGCCAGCAGCCAATTACAGGGCTCCTACGAGCAGTACTTC
TRBJ1-2 | . | . | TRBV2 | CASRLLPGPWDYGYTF | TGTGCCAGCAGACTGCTACCGGGTCCCTGGGACTATGGCTACACCTTC
TRBJ2-7 | . | TRBD2 | TRBV7-9 | CASSFLAGEYEQYF | TGTGCCAGCAGCTTTCTAGCGGGAGAATACGAGCAGTACTTC
TRBJ2-5 | few | TRBD2 | TRBV5-1 | CASSLLGGKGETQYF | TGCGCCAGCAGCTTGCTGGGAGGGAAGGGAGAGACCCAGTACTTC
TRBJ1-1 | . | . | TRBV4-2 | CASSQDSLNTEAFF | TGTGCCAGCAGCCAGGACAGCTTGAACACTGAAGCTTTCTTT
TRBJ1-2 | . | . | TRBV29-1 | CSAARGLYGYTF | TGCAGCGCCGCAAGGGGACTCTATGGCTACACCTTC
TRBJ1-4 | . | . | TRBV6-6 | CASASQVPNEKLFF | TGTGCCAGCGCCTCACAGGTTCCTAATGAAAAACTGTTTTTT
TRBJ2-1 | . | TRBD2 | TRBV3-1/TRBV3-2 | CASSQDFEASGYNEQFF | TGTGCCAGCAGCCAAGATTTTGAAGCTAGCGGGTACAATGAGCAGTTCTTC
TRBJ1-1 | . | . | TRBV25-1 | CASSVTGLNTEAFF | TGTGCCAGCAGTGTAACAGGGCTGAACACTGAAGCTTTCTTT
TRBJ2-7 | . | TRBD2 | TRBV29-1 | CSVEGGVTSGSPYEQYF | TGCAGCGTTGAGGGCGGAGTGACTAGCGGGAGCCCCTACGAGCAGTACTTC
TRBJ2-7 | . | . | TRBV6-6 | CASRGGAESSYEQYF | TGTGCCAGCAGGGGCGGGGCAGAAAGCTCCTACGAGCAGTACTTC
TRBJ1-1 | . | TRBD1 | TRBV25-1 | CASSGLGTGVEAFF | TGTGCCAGCAGTGGACTCGGGACAGGGGTTGAAGCTTTCTTT
TRBJ1-6 | . | TRBD1 | TRBV5-4 | CASSLGTGGNSPLHF | TGTGCCAGCAGCTTAGGAACAGGGGGAAATTCACCCCTCCACTTT
TRBJ2-3 | . | TRBD1 | TRBV25-1 | CASSARDRATDTQYF | TGTGCCAGCAGTGCCCGGGACAGGGCGACAGATACGCAGTATTTT